These T cell receptor beta chains were read from a single sample in a study of cytomegalovirus exposure and HLA in healthy donors. Using immunoSEQ multiplex PCR, the repertoire was profiled, and TCRdb retains in-frame clones only, with some absent. The sample has approximately 160,000 clones, around 80% seen once. The sample consisted of PBMCs. The receptor set was obtained from a human donor in good health. The CDR3 runs from the conserved cysteine through the conserved F or W. A D gene is named only where the DNA matches it firmly. Not all rows give a size; the values are once, few, many and, for expanded clones, a class.

j_call d_call cdr3_length clone_size v_call cdr3_nt cdr3_aa
TRBJ2-7 NA 18 NA TRBV4-3 TGCGCCAGCAGCCATTTCCCGTTGGGGGGAAAGAGCTCCTACGAGCAGTACTTC CASSHFPLGGKSSYEQYF
TRBJ1-1 NA 15 few TRBV25-1 TGTGCCAGCAGCGACTACTCTCTCAAGAACACTGAAGCTTTCTTT CASSDYSLKNTEAFF
TRBJ2-2 TRBD2 18 NA TRBV4-3 TGCGCCAGCAGCCAACACGGACTAGCGGGGATGAACACCGGGGAGCTGTTTTTT CASSQHGLAGMNTGELFF
TRBJ1-1 NA 12 NA TRBV7-9 TGTGCCAGCAGTGGGGGGGTGGCTGAAGCTTTCTTT CASSGGVAEAFF
TRBJ1-2 NA 17 NA TRBV13 TGTGCCAGCAGCTCGAGGGAAAGCAGCGACACAAACTATGGCTACACCTTC CASSSRESSDTNYGYTF
TRBJ2-7 TRBD1 14 NA TRBV14 TGTGCCAGCAGCCCAATAGACAGGGGCTACGAGCAGTACTTC CASSPIDRGYEQYF
TRBJ2-2 NA 14 NA TRBV4-3 TGCGCCAGCAGCCGTGGCTTTGACACCGGGGAGCTGTTTTTT CASSRGFDTGELFF
TRBJ1-4 NA 15 NA TRBV25-1 TGTGCCAGCAGTAGTGATTTAAGGCGGGGGGAAAAACTGTTTTTT CASSSDLRRGEKLFF
TRBJ2-5 NA 14 NA TRBV27 TGTGCCAGCAGCCCCGCGCGGCTGGTAGAGACCCAGTACTTC CASSPARLVETQYF
TRBJ2-2 TRBD1 14 NA TRBV7-9 TGTGCCAGCAGCCCACAGGGGAAGGCCGGGGAGCTGTTTTTT CASSPQGKAGELFF
TRBJ2-7 TRBD1 17 once TRBV5-6 TGTGCCAGCAGCTCCCGCTATACCGGGACAGGGCTCTACGAGCAGTACTTC CASSSRYTGTGLYEQYF
TRBJ2-1 NA 14 NA TRBV5-4 TGTGCCAGCGGGGGGGGACACCGCGACAATGAGCAGTTCTTC CASGGGHRDNEQFF
TRBJ2-3 NA 14 NA TRBV27 TGTGCCAGCAGTTTGGGGACTTCATTTGATACGCAGTATTTT CASSLGTSFDTQYF
TRBJ2-7 NA 15 NA TRBV7-2 TGTGCCAGCAGCTCAGACAGCCGCTTCTCCTACGAGCAGTACTTC CASSSDSRFSYEQYF
TRBJ2-7 NA 13 NA TRBV11-2 TGTGCCAGCAGTCCCGGACAGCCCTACGAGCAGTACTTC CASSPGQPYEQYF
TRBJ1-4 NA 19 NA TRBV5-1 TGCGCCAGCAGCTCCAAAGGATGGACAGTCCCTGCAACTAATGAAAAACTGTTTTTT CASSSKGWTVPATNEKLFF
TRBJ2-1 TRBD2 14 NA TRBV9 TGTGCCAGCAGCGTCGCGGGGGGCCGCGATGAGCAGTTCTTC CASSVAGGRDEQFF
TRBJ2-7 NA 11 NA TRBV20-1 TGCAGTGCTAGAGGGCTCGACGAGCAGTACTTC CSARGLDEQYF
TRBJ2-3 NA 15 NA TRBV7-8 TGTGCCAGCAGCTTATATGGCGGGGGCACAGATACGCAGTATTTT CASSLYGGGTDTQYF
TRBJ2-1 TRBD2 19 NA TRBV7-8 TGTGCCAGCAGCTTAGCCGGACTAGCGGGGGCCCTTATATACAATGAGCAGTTCTTC CASSLAGLAGALIYNEQFF
TRBJ2-3 TRBD2 17 NA TRBV10-3 TGTGCCATCAGTGAGTCCCTAGCGGGGGTTATCACAGATACGCAGTATTTT CAISESLAGVITDTQYF
TRBJ2-7 NA 15 NA TRBV5-1 TGCGCCAGCAGCTTGGCGGGGGGCCTCTCCTACGAGCAGTACTTC CASSLAGGLSYEQYF
TRBJ2-1 NA 15 NA TRBV27 TGTGCCAGCAGCCTCGGGACAAAAGCTTACAATGAGCAGTTCTTC CASSLGTKAYNEQFF
TRBJ1-5 NA 13 once TRBV10-1 TGCGCCAGCAGTGGGACGGGAAATCAGCCCCAGCATTTT CASSGTGNQPQHF
TRBJ2-3 NA 17 NA TRBV9 TGTGCCAGCAGCGTTAAGTTTACGAGACGGGGCACAGATACGCAGTATTTT CASSVKFTRRGTDTQYF
TRBJ1-2 TRBD1 15 NA TRBV6-6 TGTGCCAGCAGTGATCCGGGACAGGGGGCTTCTGGCTACACCTTC CASSDPGQGASGYTF
TRBJ2-5 NA 14 NA TRBV7-3 TGTGCCAGCAGCACGACTGGGGGCGGAGAGACCCAGTACTTC CASSTTGGGETQYF
TRBJ2-3 NA 16 NA TRBV4-2 TGTGCCAGCAGCCAAGATTGGGGGGGGGCCACGGATACGCAGTATTTT CASSQDWGGATDTQYF
TRBJ2-7 NA 13 NA TRBV7-2 TGTGCCAGCTTTCTGATGCAGATCCACGAGCAGTACTTC CASFLMQIHEQYF
TRBJ1-1 NA 15 once TRBV6-5 TGTGCCAGCAGTTACCACACAGGGCTGAACACTGAAGCTTTCTTT CASSYHTGLNTEAFF
TRBJ2-2 NA 17 NA TRBV15 TGTGCCACCAGCAGAGATATGGCAGCGGTTAACACCGGGGAGCTGTTTTTT CATSRDMAAVNTGELFF
TRBJ2-7 TRBD1 15 NA TRBV6-5 TGTGCCAGCAGTCCTTACAGGGGGAGCTCCTACGAGCAGTACTTC CASSPYRGSSYEQYF
TRBJ2-7 NA 12 NA TRBV7-9 TGTGCCAGCGGCCCCACCCTTTTCGAGCAGTACTTC CASGPTLFEQYF
TRBJ1-5 NA 14 NA TRBV19 TGTGCCAGTAGTATCAGCAGGGACAATCAGCCCCAGCATTTT CASSISRDNQPQHF
TRBJ1-2 NA 14 NA TRBV7-2 TGTGCCAGCAGGAGGGAAGGGGGTAGCTATGGCTACACCTTC CASRREGGSYGYTF
TRBJ2-7 TRBD1 14 NA TRBV5-4 TGTGCCAGCAGCCCGAGGACAGGAGCTTACGAGCAGTACTTC CASSPRTGAYEQYF
TRBJ1-1 NA 12 NA TRBV7-6 TGTGCCAGCAGCATACAGGGCCGGGTAGCTTTCTTT CASSIQGRVAFF
TRBJ1-2 NA 14 NA TRBV7-2 TGTGCCAGCAGCTTAGGTACAGGGAGCTATGGCTACACCTTC CASSLGTGSYGYTF
TRBJ2-2 NA 15 NA TRBV7-9 TGTGCCAGCAGCTTAGGTTCCAAGAACACCGGGGAGCTGTTTTTT CASSLGSKNTGELFF
TRBJ2-1 NA 13 few TRBV7-6 TGTGCCAGCAGCCTGGGGACTGGCAATGAGCAGTTCTTC CASSLGTGNEQFF
TRBJ2-1 TRBD1 15 NA TRBV14 TGTGCCAGCAGCCATGCTATGACAGGGGGGAATGAGCAGTTCTTC CASSHAMTGGNEQFF
TRBJ2-2 TRBD2 16 NA TRBV4-3 TGCGCCAGCAGCCAGAAAGCGGGGGGGCTAACTGTTGAGCTGTTTTTT CASSQKAGGLTVELFF
TRBJ1-1 NA 14 NA TRBV14 TGTGCCAGCAGTCCCAGGACACTGAACACTGAAGCTTTCTTT CASSPRTLNTEAFF
TRBJ2-1 TRBD2 18 NA TRBV5-8 TGTGCCAGCAGCCCAGGACTAGCGGGGGCACTTTCCTACAATGAGCAGTTCTTC CASSPGLAGALSYNEQFF
TRBJ1-1 NA 13 NA TRBV7-2 TGTGCCAGCAGCTTGGGCAGGGAAAGTGAAGCTTTCTTT CASSLGRESEAFF
TRBJ2-5 NA 11 NA TRBV20-1 TGCAGTTCCAGGGTTGGAGAGACCCAGTACTTC CSSRVGETQYF
TRBJ1-2 NA 12 NA TRBV6-1 TGTGCCAGCACCGCGGCGGGCTATGGCTACACCTTC CASTAAGYGYTF
TRBJ1-4 NA 14 NA TRBV2 TGTGCCAGCATGGGGGGATCTAAAGTTGAAAAACTGTTTTTT CASMGGSKVEKLFF
TRBJ1-2 TRBD1 15 NA TRBV5-4 TGTGCCAGCAGCCCCCCGCAGGGGGCAAACTATGGCTACACCTTC CASSPPQGANYGYTF
TRBJ1-4 NA 14 NA TRBV19 TGTGCCAGTAGCCCGGGACACCTTAATGAAAAACTGTTTTTT CASSPGHLNEKLFF
TRBJ2-2 TRBD1 14 NA TRBV2 TGTGCCAGGCAGGGGGCCTTGTCAACCGGGGAGCTGTTTTTT CARQGALSTGELFF
TRBJ1-1 TRBD1 16 NA TRBV27 TGTGCCAGCAGTTTAGAGAGGGACAGAGTGAACACTGAAGCTTTCTTT CASSLERDRVNTEAFF
TRBJ2-2 TRBD2 17 NA TRBV5-1 TGCGCCAGCAGCTTTGGTCGACTAGCGGGGGCCCCCGGGGAGCTGTTTTTT CASSFGRLAGAPGELFF
TRBJ2-2 TRBD1 14 NA TRBV5-1 TGCGCCAGCACCTACCAGGGGGTCACCGGGGAGCTGTTTTTT CASTYQGVTGELFF
TRBJ2-2 NA 13 few TRBV6-1 TGTGCCAGCAGTCATCTAGCTCCCGGGGAGCTGTTTTTT CASSHLAPGELFF
TRBJ1-2 NA 14 NA TRBV5-4 TGTGCCAGCAGTACCCATGGGGGGAGCTATGGCTACACCTTC CASSTHGGSYGYTF
TRBJ1-5 NA 13 NA TRBV6-1 TGTGCCAGCAGTGAGACGGCGGATCAGCCCCAGCATTTT CASSETADQPQHF
TRBJ1-3 NA 16 NA TRBV9 TGTGCCAGCAGCGTAACCTTGGGGGGAACTGGAAACACCATATATTTT CASSVTLGGTGNTIYF